The clone carrying this T cell receptor beta chain showed up just a few times. Data came from immunoSEQ multiplex PCR; TCRdb stores just in-frame clones and leaves some out. This sample has 65,000 to 80,000 clones; around 84% occur once, and the top ten carry less than 5.5%. The data were obtained in a study of PD-L1 blockade in urothelial cancer. V gave up 4 bases and J gave up 8 bases; unmatched junction bases: 9. The length of the CDR3 is 15 residues. Germline CDR1 reads LGHNA; CDR2 reads YNFKEQ. The sequencing here drew on PBMCs, taken around atezolizumab (anti-PD-L1) treatment. The chain couples TRBV4-2 to TRBJ1-4, with TRBD1 matching over 8 bases. The sequence came from a man between 65 and 79 years old with urothelial cancer. The CDR3 nucleotides are TGTGCCAGCAGCCCCCGGACAGGGCTCGGGGAAAAACTGTTTTTT. It translates to CASSPRTGLGEKLFF.